Listed here are 9 T cell receptor beta chains from one sample, sequenced in a study of blood T cells in healthy people across ages. Together with a sample-barcoded 5' primer, a J-beta primer mix was included in a second PCR lasting about 7 to 12 cycles. Via MiXCR, TCRdb re-called the 5' RACE reads, giving one row per CDR3 protein. The sample includes hundreds of thousands of distinct CDR3 sequences, 29% of them seen just once. Sequenced input: blood. These receptors were taken from a woman of 80 years or more in good health.

This clonotype was counted ten times or more. CDR3 DNA: TGCGGGGGGGACTATGGCTACACCTTC. It is translated as CGGDYGYTF. The V gene is TRBV5-1, the J gene TRBJ1-2; perhaps TRBD1 as D (5 bases). The germline V gene has CDR1 SGHRS and CDR2 YFSETQ. This CDR3 has 9 amino acids.

The chain couples TRBV4-1 to TRBJ2-5, with 9 bases identical to TRBD2. CDR3 size: 16 residues. The V segment lost 0 bases and the J segment 6 bases; nucleotides outside the gene matches: 8. CDR1 is MGHRA and CDR2 is YSYEKL in the germline V gene. The CDR3 protein is CASSQEAGGPPKTQYF. The CDR3 nucleotides are TGCGCCAGCAGCCAAGAGGCGGGGGGGCCTCCCAAGACCCAGTACTTC.

J is TRBJ1-1 and V is TRBV4-1; weak D call: TRBD1 (5 bases). The V gene lost 1 base and the J gene lost 0 bases, with 12 bases spanning the gap. Germline lookup yields CDR1 MGHRA and CDR2 YSYEKL. This CDR3 has 16 amino acids. CDR3 nucleotide sequence: TGCGCCAGCAGCCAAGGGTCGGGACTCATGAACACTGAAGCTTTCTTT. This translates into CASSQGSGLMNTEAFF.

The chain links TRBV2 to TRBJ1-5; no definite D call. V gave up 2 bases and J gave up 9 bases, with 8 bases separating them. The germline V gene encodes CDR1 SNHLY and CDR2 FYNNEI. CDR3 length equals 12 residues. DNA of the CDR3: TGTGCCAGCAGTGAAAATCTCCGGCCCCAGCATTTT. It yields the protein CASSENLRPQHF.

This clonotype was observed a handful of times. A much larger clone lies one base from this, so it may be a read error. The V call is TRBV7-2, the J call TRBJ2-7, with D hard to call. V shed 5 bases and J shed 7 bases, with 9 bases lying between them. The CDR3 loop spans 11 amino acids. CDR1 is SGHTA, CDR2 FQGNSA, per germline. The CDR3 reads CASSERNEQYF. The CDR3 DNA sequence: TGTGCCAGCAGCGAGAGGAATGAGCAGTACTTC. Variable domain in full (rest from reference TRBV7-2 and TRBJ2-7): GAGVSQSPSNKVTEKGKDVELRCDPISGHTALYWYRQSLGQGLEFLIYFQGNSAPDKSGLPSDRFSAERTGGSVSTLTIQRTQQEDSAVYLCASSERNEQYFGPGTRLTVT.

This clonotype has a count of ten or more. The rearrangement uses TRBV3-1 and TRBJ2-5; 9 bases fit TRBD2. The trim removed 4 bases at V and 1 base at J, leaving 10 bases unmatched. Germline assignment: CDR1 LGHDT and CDR2 YNNKEL (reference sequence). The CDR3 spans 17 residues. The CDR3: CASSRNIPSGVQETQYF. The CDR3 DNA sequence: TGTGCCAGCAGCCGGAATATTCCTAGCGGGGTCCAAGAGACCCAGTACTTC.

The J gene is TRBJ2-7, the V gene TRBV12-3 or TRBV12-4; TRBD1 matches at 8 bases. This CDR3 region has 12 residues. With 6 bases clipped from V and 10 bases from J, the junction kept 8 bases outside the gene matches. The CDR3 DNA is TGTGCCAGCAGGGGGACGGACAGGGCCCAGTACTTC. It is translated as CASRGTDRAQYF.

The chain joins TRBV15 to TRBJ2-2; D not certain. Germline loops: CDR1 LNHNV, CDR2 YYDKDF (reference sequence). The CDR3 totals 14 residues. Trimming shortened V by 1 base and J by 3 bases, and 6 bases separated the two germline ends. The CDR3 DNA sequence: TGTGCCACCAGCAGAGTTCGGTACACCGGGGAGCTGTTTTTT. Its protein product is CATSRVRYTGELFF.

There are a few counts of this clonotype. The gene calls are TRBV7-8 and TRBJ1-6, with D unclear. The CDR3 is 13 residues long. Germline values: CDR1 SGHVS, CDR2 FQNEAQ. V dropped 1 base and J dropped 9 bases, with 7 bases sitting between them. CDR3 DNA: TGTGCCAGCAGCTTAGTTCGGGGTTCACCCCTCCACTTT. Its protein is CASSLVRGSPLHF. Drawing the rest from reference TRBV7-8 and TRBJ1-6, the complete variable domain is GAGVSQSPRYKVAKRGQDVALRCDPISGHVSLFWYQQALGQGPEFLTYFQNEAQLDKSGLPSDRFFAERPEGSVSTLKIQRTQQEDSAVYLCASSLVRGSPLHFGNGTRLTVT.